This TCR beta chain originates from a study of blood T cell repertoires in COVID-19. Overall study context: Acute-phase and convalescent COVID-19 samples originated in the United States, Italy and Spain. T cells, B-cell-depleted T cells, or PBMCs supplied cDNA or gDNA.

This table comes from immunoSEQ multiplex PCR, and its TCRdb copy is limited to in-frame clones, with some not included. The table records about half a million clones, 80% to 90% of them present only once. Germline assignment: CDR1 SGDLS and CDR2 YYNGEE. V dropped 5 bases and J dropped 11 bases, with 22 bases sitting between them. The CDR3 has 14 residues. Recovered participants had two consecutive negative NP/OP PCR tests, healthcare professional clearance, or symptom resolution. This TCR was recovered from a woman aged 60 to 75 who had recovered from COVID-19. Sequencing used PBMCs or T cells enriched from blood (not recorded which). This rearrangement joins TRBV9 to TRBJ1-2; D gene uncertain. In DNA, the CDR3 is TGTGCCAGCAGAAATCGTCACCCAACTTCGGGATACACCTTC. As protein: CASRNRHPTSGYTF.